This passage covers 32 T cell receptor beta chains from one sample sequenced in a study of shared clonotypes between healthy human individuals. The table came from immunoSEQ multiplex PCR; TCRdb's copy has only in-frame clones and leaves some out. The table has hundreds of thousands of clones, 96% seen once. Positively selected for CCR7, the CD45RO-negative cells used as naive CD8 cells excluded terminally differentiated effector memory CD45RA+ cells. Material for sequencing was naive CD8+ T cells sorted from blood. The origin of the receptors is a young woman in good health.

V is TRBV6-5 and J is TRBJ2-3; the match to TRBD1 covers 8 bases. This CDR3 region has 15 residues. Trimming took 4 bases from V and 3 from J; bases not matched to a gene: 6. CDR1 is MNHEY and CDR2 is SVGAGI in the germline V gene. CDR3 in DNA: TGTGCCAGCAGTTGGACAGGGTCCGAAACAGATACGCAGTATTTT. It is translated as CASSWTGSETDTQYF.

The chain is built from TRBV5-4 and TRBJ2-7; 9 bases line up with TRBD1. Trimming took 0 bases from V and 8 from J; bases not matched to a gene: 6. Germline V gene sequence: CDR1 SGHNT, CDR2 YYREEE (reference sequence). CDR3 length: 14 amino acids. CDR3 loop: CASSLVGQGQQQYF. The CDR3 DNA is TGTGCCAGCAGCTTGGTGGGACAGGGACAACAGCAGTACTTC.

The chain couples TRBV29-1 to TRBJ2-3; 8 nucleotides line up with TRBD2. The germline gives CDR1 SQVTM, CDR2 ANQGSEA. J was trimmed by 2 bases and V by 3 bases; bases with no gene match: 10. The CDR3 loop spans 16 amino acids. The CDR3 DNA reads TGCAGCGTTGATACTAGCGGACTTACTCTCACAGATACGCAGTATTTT. Its translation is CSVDTSGLTLTDTQYF.

The rearrangement links TRBV19 to TRBJ1-5, with D maybe TRBD1 (5 bases). V gave up 7 bases and J gave up 3 bases, with 10 bases separating them. Germline-derived CDR1 and CDR2 are LNHDA and SQIVND (reference sequence). The CDR3 has 13 amino acids. The CDR3 region is CASNKGPNQPQHF. CDR3 nucleotide sequence: TGTGCCAGTAATAAGGGGCCCAATCAGCCCCAGCATTTT.

The chain has TRBV6-5 and TRBJ2-7; D ambiguous. Germline V gives CDR1 MNHEY, CDR2 SVGAGI. V lost 10 bases and J 0 bases, leaving 7 bases between the germline ends. CDR3 length equals 11 residues. For the CDR3, the DNA is TGTGCCAATAAGGGCTCCTACGAGCAGTACTTC. It translates to CANKGSYEQYF.

This chain joins TRBV7-8 and TRBJ2-1; TRBD1 matches 7 bases. Germline values: CDR1 SGHVS, CDR2 FQNEAQ. With 5 bases clipped from V and 4 bases from J, the junction kept 8 bases outside the gene matches. CDR3 size: 15 residues. CDR3 DNA sequence: TGTGCCAGCAGCCCCGGACAGGCCGATTACAATGAGCAGTTCTTC. Translation: CASSPGQADYNEQFF.

This clone was recorded only once. This chain uses TRBV5-6 with TRBJ1-3; no reliable D call. This CDR3 contains 14 residues. Trimming removed 0 bases from V and 8 bases from J, with 12 bases in between. CDR1 and CDR2 (germline): SGHDT, YYEEEE. This CDR3 reads CASSLDRNVYTIYF. CDR3 DNA sequence: TGTGCCAGCAGCTTGGACAGAAACGTGTACACCATATATTTT.

V gene TRBV5-4 combines with J gene TRBJ2-2; D remains unclear. Between the trimmed V and J ends, which lost 2 bases and 7 bases, there was a span of 6 bases. The CDR3 spans 12 residues. From germline, CDR1 is SGHNT and CDR2 YYREEE (reference sequence). The CDR3 DNA is TGTGCCAGCAGCTTATATGGCGGGGAGCTGTTTTTT. It encodes CASSLYGGELFF.

This clone was detected once. The same CDR3 arises from other DNA sequences in this sample as well. The chain links TRBV27 to TRBJ2-1; 14 bases line up with TRBD2. CDR1 and CDR2 from the germline V gene are MNHEY and SMNVEV (reference sequence). CDR3 length: 15 amino acids. With V trimmed by 4 bases and J by 7 bases, 3 bases remained unmatched. The CDR3 loop is CASSSGTSGRNEQFF. The CDR3 coding sequence is TGTGCCAGCAGTTCCGGGACTAGCGGGAGAAATGAGCAGTTCTTC.

The chain couples TRBV27 to TRBJ1-2; 9 nucleotides line up with TRBD1. The CDR3 sequence is 15 residues long. V lost 5 bases, J lost 4 bases, and 8 bases stayed unmatched. The V gene's germline CDR1 is MNHEY and CDR2 SMNVEV (reference sequence). CDR3 bases: TGTGCCAGCAGTCACCGGACAGGGGATCTCTATGGCTACACCTTC. Protein: CASSHRTGDLYGYTF.

This sequence joins TRBV4-1 and TRBJ2-2; a weak D match, TRBD2 (6 bases). V was pared by 1 base and J by 6 bases, with 24 bases between. The V gene's germline CDR1 is MGHRA and CDR2 YSYEKL. This CDR3 is 19 amino acids long. The CDR3 loop is CASSQGWGRDSQEPGELFF. In DNA, the CDR3 is TGCGCCAGCAGCCAAGGGTGGGGCCGGGACTCCCAAGAACCCGGGGAGCTGTTTTTT.

The sample holds a few counts of this clone. This sample includes further DNA sequences coding for the same CDR3. This chain uses TRBV9 with TRBJ2-7; 9 bases line up with TRBD1. This CDR3 region has 14 residues. The germline gives CDR1 SGDLS, CDR2 YYNGEE. V lost 0 bases and J lost 2; bases outside the gene matches: 0. The CDR3 DNA follows: TGTGCCAGCAGCGTAGGGACAGGGGCCTACGAGCAGTACTTC. Translating gives CASSVGTGAYEQYF.

The chain carries TRBV7-6 and TRBJ2-3, with 7 positions matching TRBD1. Unmatched junction bases numbered 13, after V lost 4 bases and J lost 6 bases. Germline-derived CDR1 and CDR2 are SGHVS and FNYEAQ. There are 16 residues in the CDR3. The CDR3 reads CASSSYRDSQRDTQYF. DNA of the CDR3: TGTGCCAGCAGCTCCTACCGGGACAGTCAAAGGGATACGCAGTATTTT.

The rearrangement uses TRBV5-6 and TRBJ2-2; possibly TRBD2 for D (7 bases). V dropped 0 bases and J dropped 4 bases, with 16 bases sitting between them. Germline V gene data show CDR1 as SGHDT and CDR2 as YYEEEE. This CDR3 is 17 amino acids long. The CDR3 nucleotides read TGTGCCAGCAGCTTGGTGGGGATTGCGGGGGCCACCGGGGAGCTGTTTTTT. Translating gives CASSLVGIAGATGELFF.

CDR3 in amino acids: CASRETGGKNYGYTF. The CDR3 DNA reads TGTGCCAGCAGGGAAACAGGGGGGAAGAACTATGGCTACACCTTC. The V and J genes are TRBV5-6 and TRBJ1-2; the match to TRBD1 covers 8 bases. The CDR3 runs to 15 residues. Trimming took 5 bases from V and 2 from J; bases not matched to a gene: 8. Germline CDR1 SGHDT, CDR2 YYEEEE.

The chain couples TRBV19 to TRBJ2-5; 13 bases map to TRBD2. After removal of 10 bases from V and 4 bases from J, the junction contained 9 bases not matched to a gene. The germline V gene encodes CDR1 LNHDA and CDR2 SQIVND (reference sequence). The CDR3 extends over 15 amino acids. The CDR3 DNA is TGTGCCACCTCCGGGGGACTAGCGGGGCCAGAGACCCAGTACTTC. It yields the protein CATSGGLAGPETQYF.

V is TRBV6-4 and J is TRBJ2-5; maybe TRBD2 (6 bases). The CDR3 runs to 15 residues. The V end lost 8 bases, the J end lost 0 bases, and 16 bases lay between the germline ends. Germline CDR1 reads MRHNA; CDR2 reads SNTAGT. The DNA of the CDR3 is TGTGCCAGCCTATGGAGGGGATTGTACCAAGAGACCCAGTACTTC. It yields the protein CASLWRGLYQETQYF.

This clone was found once. The gene calls are TRBV2 and TRBJ2-6; D gene ambiguous. Trimming took off 4 bases at V and 0 bases at J, with 10 bases between the two ends. The CDR3 covers 16 residues. Germline CDR1 SNHLY, CDR2 FYNNEI. CDR3 bases: TGTGCCAGCAGTGGAACAGTTTTCTCTGGGGCCAACGTCCTGACTTTC. This gives the protein CASSGTVFSGANVLTF.

V usage is TRBV7-9 and J usage is TRBJ2-5; 8 nucleotides align to TRBD1. The CDR3 length is 14 residues. Germline V gene data show CDR1 as SEHNR and CDR2 as FQNEAQ (reference sequence). Trimming removed 5 bases from V and 2 bases from J; junction bases left unmatched: 4. Written as DNA, the CDR3 is TGTGCCAGCAGCACGAGACAGGGGCAAGAGACCCAGTACTTC. This translates into CASSTRQGQETQYF.

The genes are TRBV13 and TRBJ2-5, with TRBD2 matching 7 bases. Losses at the gene ends were 6 bases for V and 2 bases for J; bases not matched to a gene: 3. Looked up from germline, CDR1 is PRHDT and CDR2 is FYEKMQ (reference sequence). The CDR3 runs to 13 residues. The CDR3 DNA reads as TGTGCCAGCAGTTACGGGGGGCAAGAGACCCAGTACTTC. Amino acids: CASSYGGQETQYF.

This sequence joins TRBV7-8 and TRBJ1-2; D is unresolved. The V end was cut by 3 bases, the J end by 6 bases, with 5 bases between. CDR3 size: 11 residues. Germline V gene sequence: CDR1 SGHVS, CDR2 FQNEAQ. The CDR3 loop reads CASSLSDGYTF. CDR3 nucleotides: TGTGCCAGCAGCTTGAGCGATGGCTACACCTTC. Variable domain in full (rest from reference TRBV7-8 and TRBJ1-2): GAGVSQSPRYKVAKRGQDVALRCDPISGHVSLFWYQQALGQGPEFLTYFQNEAQLDKSGLPSDRFFAERPEGSVSTLKIQRTQQEDSAVYLCASSLSDGYTFGSGTRLTVV.

CDR3 protein: CASSLTLTGGNTIYF. Written as DNA, the CDR3 is TGCGCCAGCAGTCTAACCCTGACAGGGGGAAACACCATATATTTT. The gene calls are TRBV10-2 and TRBJ1-3; 7 nucleotides match TRBD1. Germline V gene lookup returns CDR1 WSHSY and CDR2 SAAADI. This CDR3 is 15 amino acids long. The V gene end was trimmed by 5 bases and the J gene end by 4 bases; junction bases not matched to a gene: 8.

In its sample, this clone was seen once. CDR3 sequence: CASSLSILNTEAFF. CDR3 bases: TGTGCCAGCAGCTTATCGATTTTGAACACTGAAGCTTTCTTT. The chain combines TRBV7-9 with TRBJ1-1, with D unresolved. The germline V and J ends were trimmed by 2 bases and 0 bases, with 7 bases remaining between them. Germline V gene lookup returns CDR1 SEHNR and CDR2 FQNEAQ (reference sequence). The CDR3 contains 14 residues.

The chain is built from TRBV20-1 and TRBJ1-5; no definite D call. CDR1 and CDR2 from the germline V gene are DFQATT and SNEGSKA (reference sequence). V lost 6 bases to trimming and J lost 4 bases, with 7 bases between them. This CDR3 contains 11 residues. The CDR3 DNA reads as TGCAGTGCCGAGGGAAATCAGCCCCAGCATTTT. Its protein product is CSAEGNQPQHF.

J is TRBJ2-1 and V is TRBV27, with unresolved D. V dropped 5 bases and J dropped 6 bases, with 14 bases sitting between them. Germline values: CDR1 MNHEY, CDR2 SMNVEV (reference sequence). The CDR3 covers 14 residues. The CDR3 sequence is CASSLSLSGNEQFF. The CDR3 coding sequence is TGTGCCAGCAGTCTTAGTCTATCAGGCAATGAGCAGTTCTTC.

The V and J genes are TRBV27 and TRBJ2-7; 12 bases align to TRBD1. The CDR3 consists of 15 residues. The trim removed 4 bases at V and 13 bases at J, leaving 14 bases unmatched. Germline V gene sequence: CDR1 MNHEY, CDR2 SMNVEV (reference sequence). CDR3 DNA sequence: TGTGCCAGCAGTTCACCGTTATGGGACAGGGGGCTCTTATACTTC. Amino acids: CASSSPLWDRGLLYF.

The chain uses TRBV5-5 and TRBJ1-5, with 7 bases lining up with TRBD1. This CDR3 is built from 17 residues. Germline-derived CDR1 and CDR2 are SGHKS and YYEKEE (reference sequence). The J segment lost 6 bases and the V segment lost 3 bases, leaving 15 bases of the junction unmatched. CDR3 amino acids: CASSSYYSDRVGQPQHF. CDR3 nucleotide sequence: TGTGCCAGCAGCTCCTACTACTCAGACAGGGTCGGTCAGCCCCAGCATTTT.

The V call is TRBV6-1, the J call TRBJ2-7; D not resolved. Germline V gene lookup returns CDR1 MNHNS and CDR2 SASEGT. Trimming shortened V by 4 bases and J by 4 bases, and 14 bases separated the two germline ends. The CDR3 is 14 amino acids. CDR3 protein: CASSGIPTYYEQYF. The CDR3 DNA is TGTGCCAGCAGTGGAATCCCTACGTATTACGAGCAGTACTTC.

V and J are TRBV6-5 and TRBJ2-3; no definite D call. The V and J ends lost 6 bases and 5 bases respectively, with 6 bases between them. The germline CDR1 and CDR2 sequences are MNHEY and SVGAGI. The CDR3 consists of 11 residues. CDR3 nucleotides: TGTGCCAGCAGCAACGGAGATACGCAGTATTTT. This gives the protein CASSNGDTQYF.

The chain links TRBV5-5 to TRBJ2-1; D possibly corresponds to TRBD1 (6 bases). The CDR3 consists of 14 residues. Germline V gives CDR1 SGHKS, CDR2 YYEKEE (reference sequence). V dropped 6 bases and J dropped 6 bases, with 16 bases sitting between them. The CDR3 DNA reads TGTGCCAGCACTCCCGCGCAGGGGTCCAATGAGCAGTTCTTC. This codes for CASTPAQGSNEQFF.

In DNA, the CDR3 is TGCAGCCTTGGACAGGGGGAAGGCTACACCTTC. It encodes CSLGQGEGYTF. V usage is TRBV29-1 and J usage is TRBJ1-2; TRBD1 agrees at 10 bases. Germline CDR1 reads SQVTM; CDR2 reads ANQGSEA. This CDR3 contains 11 residues. V lost 8 bases and J lost 8; bases outside the gene matches: 5.

V gene TRBV28 combines with J gene TRBJ2-1; 7 nucleotides agree with TRBD2. Germline V gene lookup returns CDR1 MDHEN and CDR2 SYDVKM. J gave up 0 bases and V 4 bases, and 6 bases lay outside the gene matches. The CDR3 consists of 16 residues. The CDR3 DNA sequence: TGTGCCAGCAGTTATCTAGCGGAGGGCTCCTACAATGAGCAGTTCTTC. It translates to CASSYLAEGSYNEQFF.